These T cell receptor beta chains were read from a single sample in a study of cytomegalovirus exposure and HLA in healthy donors. This table comes from immunoSEQ multiplex PCR, and its TCRdb copy is limited to in-frame clones, with some not included. In all, the sample yields 60,000 or so clones. The sequenced material came from PBMCs. The receptors come from a young woman in good health and CMV-seronegative. The CDR3 runs from the conserved cysteine through the conserved F or W. D genes are given only for firm matches.

-	TRBV18	TRBJ1-2	TGTGCCAGCTCACCAAGTCGGCAGGGAGGCGTGGACTATGGCTACACCTTC	CASSPSRQGGVDYGYTF
-	TRBV19	TRBJ2-7	TGTGCCAGTAAGAACGGGACATTTAGCTACGAGCAGTACTTC	CASKNGTFSYEQYF
TRBD1	TRBV18	TRBJ1-2	TGTGCCAGCTCACCTCTCGGACAGGGTCACTATGGCTACACCTTC	CASSPLGQGHYGYTF
TRBD2	TRBV5-6	TRBJ2-1	TGTGCCAGCAGTGTCGGGGGGGCCATGAATGAGCAGTTCTTC	CASSVGGAMNEQFF
TRBD1	TRBV10-3	TRBJ2-7	TGTGCCTCCCGACAGGGAATCTACGAGCAGTACTTC	CASRQGIYEQYF
-	TRBV9	TRBJ1-5	TGTGCCAGCAGCGTAGGAGGAGGGATTCAGCCCCAGCATTTT	CASSVGGGIQPQHF
TRBD1	TRBV7-9	TRBJ2-5	TGTGCCAGCAGCTTACCGGGGACAGGGGGCCAAGAGACCCAGTACTTC	CASSLPGTGGQETQYF
TRBD1	TRBV18	TRBJ2-7	TGTGCCAGCTCACCGCGGACAGGCTTCTCCCACGAGCAGTACTTC	CASSPRTGFSHEQYF
-	TRBV11-2	TRBJ1-2	TGTGCCAGCAGCTTAGTAGGAGTAGGGAGATTCTATGGCTACACCTTC	CASSLVGVGRFYGYTF
-	TRBV7-8	TRBJ1-3	TGTGCCAGCAGCACCACAGGGCGAGACACCATATATTTT	CASSTTGRDTIYF
-	TRBV5-1	TRBJ1-4	TGCGCCAGCAGCTTGCCGCAGGGGCCAGCAACTAATGAAAAACTGTTTTTT	CASSLPQGPATNEKLFF
-	TRBV27	TRBJ1-1	TGTGCCAGCAGAAGCCAGGGCACTGAAGCTTTCTTT	CASRSQGTEAFF
TRBD1	TRBV7-9	TRBJ2-2	TGTGCCAGCAGCTGGAACAGGGGTGGGGCCGGGGAGCTGTTTTTT	CASSWNRGGAGELFF
TRBD2	TRBV9	TRBJ2-1	TGTGCCAGCAGCAAGCCGGGGGGTGAGCAGTTCTTC	CASSKPGGEQFF
-	TRBV28	TRBJ1-1	TGTGCCAGCAGTTTAGTGTATACTGAAGCTTTCTTT	CASSLVYTEAFF
TRBD2	TRBV28	TRBJ2-7	TGTGCCAGCAGTTTATGGGCTAGCGGGAGATACGAGCAGTACTTC	CASSLWASGRYEQYF
-	TRBV30	TRBJ2-7	TGTGCCGGGAACAACAGGGGAGGCTACGAGCAGTACTTC	CAGNNRGGYEQYF
-	TRBV19	TRBJ1-5	TGTGCCAGTAGTATAGAGACAGCAAATCAGCCCCAGCATTTT	CASSIETANQPQHF